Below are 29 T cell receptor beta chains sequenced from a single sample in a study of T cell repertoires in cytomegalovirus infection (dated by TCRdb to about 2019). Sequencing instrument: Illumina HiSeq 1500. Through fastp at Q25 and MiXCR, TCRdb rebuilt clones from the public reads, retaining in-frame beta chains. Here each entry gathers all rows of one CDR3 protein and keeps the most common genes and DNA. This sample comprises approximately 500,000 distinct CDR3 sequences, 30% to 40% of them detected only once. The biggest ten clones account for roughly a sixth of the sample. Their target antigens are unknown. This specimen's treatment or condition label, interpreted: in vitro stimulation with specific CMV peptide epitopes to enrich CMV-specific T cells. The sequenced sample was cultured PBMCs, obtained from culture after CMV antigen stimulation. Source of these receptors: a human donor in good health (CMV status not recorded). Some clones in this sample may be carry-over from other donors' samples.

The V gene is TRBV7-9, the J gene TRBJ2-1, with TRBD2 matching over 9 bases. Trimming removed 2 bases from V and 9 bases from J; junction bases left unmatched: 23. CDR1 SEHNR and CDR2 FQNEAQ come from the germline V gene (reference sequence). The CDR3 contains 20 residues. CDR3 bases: TGTGCCAGCAGCTTAAGCCCGGCTAGCGGGAAATATAAAGGAAGAAGTGAGCAGTTCTTC. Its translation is CASSLSPASGKYKGRSEQFF.

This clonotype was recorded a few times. The DNA for the CDR3 is TGTGCCAGCAGCTTTCCGGGACAGGGTTCGGAGACCCAGTACTTC. Its protein is CASSFPGQGSETQYF. The rearrangement links TRBV7-2 to TRBJ2-5; 9 nucleotides agree with TRBD1. From germline, CDR1 is SGHTA and CDR2 FQGNSA. V was clipped by 3 bases and J by 5 bases; unmatched bases: 7. The CDR3 contains 15 residues.

CDR3 sequence: CASSRTSGLAEDGNTQYF. CDR3 sequence (DNA): TGTGCCAGCAGCCGAACTTCGGGACTAGCCGAAGATGGGAATACGCAGTATTTT. The rearrangement joins TRBV14 to TRBJ2-3, with 9 bases lining up with TRBD2. V trimming: 4 bases; J trimming: 7 bases; junction bases outside the gene matches: 18. Germline V gene lookup returns CDR1 SGHDN and CDR2 FVKESK. This CDR3 has 18 residues.

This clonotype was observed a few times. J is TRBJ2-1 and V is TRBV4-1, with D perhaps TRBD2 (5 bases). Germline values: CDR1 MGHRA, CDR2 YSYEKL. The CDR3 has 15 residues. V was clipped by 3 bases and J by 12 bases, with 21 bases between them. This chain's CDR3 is CASSQFFSLAEGQFF. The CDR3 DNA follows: TGCGCCAGCAGCCAGTTTTTCAGCCTAGCCGAAGGGCAGTTCTTC.

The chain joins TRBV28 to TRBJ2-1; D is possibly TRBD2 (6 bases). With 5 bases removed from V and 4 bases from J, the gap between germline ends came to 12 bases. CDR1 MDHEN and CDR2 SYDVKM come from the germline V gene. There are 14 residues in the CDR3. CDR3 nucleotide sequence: TGTGCCAGCAGTATTAGCGGAGATTACAATGAGCAGTTCTTC. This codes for CASSISGDYNEQFF.

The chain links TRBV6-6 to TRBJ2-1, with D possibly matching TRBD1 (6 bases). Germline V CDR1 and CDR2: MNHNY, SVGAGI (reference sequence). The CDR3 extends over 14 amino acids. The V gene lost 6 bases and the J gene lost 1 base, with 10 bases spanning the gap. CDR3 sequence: CASSSGTSYNEQFF. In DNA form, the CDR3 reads TGTGCCAGCAGCTCCGGGACATCCTACAATGAGCAGTTCTTC.

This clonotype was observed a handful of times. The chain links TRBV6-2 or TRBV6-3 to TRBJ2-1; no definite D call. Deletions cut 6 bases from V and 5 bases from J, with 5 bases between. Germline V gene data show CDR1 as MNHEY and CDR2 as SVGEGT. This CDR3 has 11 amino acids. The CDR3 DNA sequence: TGTGCCAGCAGCCGACACAATGAGCAGTTCTTC. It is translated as CASSRHNEQFF.

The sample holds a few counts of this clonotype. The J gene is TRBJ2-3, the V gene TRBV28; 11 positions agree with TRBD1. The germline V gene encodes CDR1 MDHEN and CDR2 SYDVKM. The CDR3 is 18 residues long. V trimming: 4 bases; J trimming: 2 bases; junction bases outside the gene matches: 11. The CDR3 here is CASSSSLGQGVHTDTQYF. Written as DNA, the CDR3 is TGTGCCAGCAGTTCCTCCCTGGGACAGGGGGTGCACACAGATACGCAGTATTTT.

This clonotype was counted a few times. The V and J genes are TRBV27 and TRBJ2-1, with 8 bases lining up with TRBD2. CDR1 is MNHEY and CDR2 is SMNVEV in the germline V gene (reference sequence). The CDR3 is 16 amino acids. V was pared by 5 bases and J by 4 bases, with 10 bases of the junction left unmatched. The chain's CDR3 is CASSITAGDQYNEQFF. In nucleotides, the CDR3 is TGTGCCAGCAGTATAACAGCGGGAGACCAGTACAATGAGCAGTTCTTC.

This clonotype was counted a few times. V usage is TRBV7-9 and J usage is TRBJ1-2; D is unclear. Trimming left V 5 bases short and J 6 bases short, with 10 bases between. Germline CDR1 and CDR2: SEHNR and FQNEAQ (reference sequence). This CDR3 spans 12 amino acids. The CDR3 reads CASSRAADGYTF. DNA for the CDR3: TGTGCCAGCAGCAGGGCCGCGGATGGCTACACCTTC.

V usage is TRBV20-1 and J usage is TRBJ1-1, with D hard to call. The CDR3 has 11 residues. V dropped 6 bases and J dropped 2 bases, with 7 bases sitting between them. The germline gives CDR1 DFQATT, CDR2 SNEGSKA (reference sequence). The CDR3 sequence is CSAVLNTEAFF. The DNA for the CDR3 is TGCAGTGCGGTACTTAACACTGAAGCTTTCTTT.

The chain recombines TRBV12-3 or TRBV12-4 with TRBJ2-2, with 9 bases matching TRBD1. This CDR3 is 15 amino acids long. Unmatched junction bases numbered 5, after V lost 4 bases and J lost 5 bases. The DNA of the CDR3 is TGTGCCAGCAGTTATACAGGGGGCTCGACCGGGGAGCTGTTTTTT. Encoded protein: CASSYTGGSTGELFF.

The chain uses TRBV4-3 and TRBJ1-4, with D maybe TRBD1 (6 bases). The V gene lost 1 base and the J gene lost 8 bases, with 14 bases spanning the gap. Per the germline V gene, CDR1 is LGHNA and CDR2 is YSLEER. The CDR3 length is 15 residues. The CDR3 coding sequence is TGCGCCAGCAGCCAAGGGACTAGCGGGACAGAAAAACTGTTTTTT. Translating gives CASSQGTSGTEKLFF.

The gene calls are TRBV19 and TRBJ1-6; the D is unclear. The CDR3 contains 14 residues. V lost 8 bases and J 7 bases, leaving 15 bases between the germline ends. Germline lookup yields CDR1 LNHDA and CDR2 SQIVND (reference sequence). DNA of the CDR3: TGTGCCAGTGGGGTCGGGGTAGAAAATTCACCCCTCCACTTT. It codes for CASGVGVENSPLHF.

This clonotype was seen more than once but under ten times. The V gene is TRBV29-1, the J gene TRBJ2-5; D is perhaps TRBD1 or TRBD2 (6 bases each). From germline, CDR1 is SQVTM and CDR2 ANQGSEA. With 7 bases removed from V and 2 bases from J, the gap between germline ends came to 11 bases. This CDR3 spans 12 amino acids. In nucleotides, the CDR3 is TGCAGCGCCGAGGGGGGTCAAGAGACCCAGTACTTC. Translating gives CSAEGGQETQYF.

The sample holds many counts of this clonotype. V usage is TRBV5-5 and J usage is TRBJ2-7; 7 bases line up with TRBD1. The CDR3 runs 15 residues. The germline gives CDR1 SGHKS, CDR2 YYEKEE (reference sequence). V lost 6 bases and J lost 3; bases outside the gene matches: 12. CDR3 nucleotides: TGTGCCAGCAAATACCGGGACAGTCTTTTCTACGAGCAGTACTTC. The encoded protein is CASKYRDSLFYEQYF.

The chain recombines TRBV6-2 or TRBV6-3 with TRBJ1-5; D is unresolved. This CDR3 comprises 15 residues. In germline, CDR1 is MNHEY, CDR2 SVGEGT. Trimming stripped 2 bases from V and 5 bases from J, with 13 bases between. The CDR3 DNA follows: TGTGCCAGCAGTTACCCGGAGTCAGGCCATCAGCCCCAGCATTTT. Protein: CASSYPESGHQPQHF.

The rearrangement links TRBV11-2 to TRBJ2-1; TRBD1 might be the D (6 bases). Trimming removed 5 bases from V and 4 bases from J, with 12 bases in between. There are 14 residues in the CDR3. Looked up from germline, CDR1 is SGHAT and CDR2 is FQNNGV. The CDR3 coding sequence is TGTGCCAGCAGCAGACAGGAATCTTACAATGAGCAGTTCTTC. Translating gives CASSRQESYNEQFF.

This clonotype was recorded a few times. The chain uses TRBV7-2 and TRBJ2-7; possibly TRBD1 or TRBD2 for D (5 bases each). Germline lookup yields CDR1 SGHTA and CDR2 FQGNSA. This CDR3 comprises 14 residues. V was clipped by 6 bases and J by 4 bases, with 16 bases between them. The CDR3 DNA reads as TGTGCCAGCAGGATCGGGGTGGGGCCGTACGAGCAGTACGTC. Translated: CASRIGVGPYEQYV.

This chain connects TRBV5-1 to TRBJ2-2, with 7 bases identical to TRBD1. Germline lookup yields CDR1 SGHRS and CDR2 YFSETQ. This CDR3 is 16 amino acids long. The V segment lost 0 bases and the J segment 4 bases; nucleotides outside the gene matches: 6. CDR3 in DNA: TGCGCCAGCAGCTTGGCCTTGACAGGGCGCACCGGGGAGCTGTTTTTT. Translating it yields CASSLALTGRTGELFF.

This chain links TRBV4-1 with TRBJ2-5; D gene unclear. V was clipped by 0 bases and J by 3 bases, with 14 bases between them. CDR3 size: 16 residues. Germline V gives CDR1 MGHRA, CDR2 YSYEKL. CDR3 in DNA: TGCGCCAGCAGCCAAGATCATATAGGGCCCGAAGAGACCCAGTACTTC. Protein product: CASSQDHIGPEETQYF.

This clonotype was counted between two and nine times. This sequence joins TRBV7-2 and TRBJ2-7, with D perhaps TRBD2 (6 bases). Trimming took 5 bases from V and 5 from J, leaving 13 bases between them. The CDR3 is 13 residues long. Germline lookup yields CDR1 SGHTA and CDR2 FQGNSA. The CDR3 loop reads CASSLGWGDEQYF. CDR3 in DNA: TGTGCCAGCAGCCTCGGTTGGGGGGACGAGCAGTACTTC.

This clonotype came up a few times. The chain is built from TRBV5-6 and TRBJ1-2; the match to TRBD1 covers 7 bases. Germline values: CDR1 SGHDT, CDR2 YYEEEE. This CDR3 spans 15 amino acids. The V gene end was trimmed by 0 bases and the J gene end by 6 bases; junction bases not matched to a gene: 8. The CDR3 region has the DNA TGTGCCAGCAGCTTGGAACGACAGGGTCCAGATGGCTACACCTTC. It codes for CASSLERQGPDGYTF.

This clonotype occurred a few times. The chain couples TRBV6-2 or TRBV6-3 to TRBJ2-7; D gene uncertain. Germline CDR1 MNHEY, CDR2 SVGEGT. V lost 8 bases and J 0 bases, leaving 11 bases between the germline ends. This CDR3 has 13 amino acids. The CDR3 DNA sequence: TGTGCCAGCCAGGATACGACCTCCTACGAGCAGTACTTC. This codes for CASQDTTSYEQYF.

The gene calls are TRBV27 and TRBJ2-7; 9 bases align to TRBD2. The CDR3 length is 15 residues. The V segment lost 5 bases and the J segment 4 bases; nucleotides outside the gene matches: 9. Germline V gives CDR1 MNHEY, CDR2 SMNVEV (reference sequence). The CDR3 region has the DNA TGTGCCAGCAGTCTACAACCGGGACTAGCTTACGAGCAGTACGTC. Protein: CASSLQPGLAYEQYV.

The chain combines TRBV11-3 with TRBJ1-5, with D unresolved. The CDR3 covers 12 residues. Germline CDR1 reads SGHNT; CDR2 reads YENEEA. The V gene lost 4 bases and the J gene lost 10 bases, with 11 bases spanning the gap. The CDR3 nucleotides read TGTGCCAGCAGCTCCCGCGCGGGCCCCCAGCATTTT. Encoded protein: CASSSRAGPQHF.

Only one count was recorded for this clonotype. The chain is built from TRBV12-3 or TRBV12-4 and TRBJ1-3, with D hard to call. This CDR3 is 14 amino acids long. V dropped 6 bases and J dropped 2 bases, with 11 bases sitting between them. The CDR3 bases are TGTGCCAGCAGACCTTTAGGAGCTGGAAACACCATATATTTT. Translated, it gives CASRPLGAGNTIYF.

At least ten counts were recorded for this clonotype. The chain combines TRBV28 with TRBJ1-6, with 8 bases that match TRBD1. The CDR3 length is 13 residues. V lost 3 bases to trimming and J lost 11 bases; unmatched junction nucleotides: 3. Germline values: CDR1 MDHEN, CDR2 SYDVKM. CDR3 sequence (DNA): TGTGCCAGCAGTTTGGACAGGGTAACACCCCTCCACTTT. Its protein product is CASSLDRVTPLHF.

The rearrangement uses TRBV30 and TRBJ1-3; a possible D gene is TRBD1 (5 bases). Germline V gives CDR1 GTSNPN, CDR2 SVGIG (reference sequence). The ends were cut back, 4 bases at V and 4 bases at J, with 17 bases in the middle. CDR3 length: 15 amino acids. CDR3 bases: TGTGCCTGGACTTTAGGAGCAGGGAGAGGAAACACCATATATTTT. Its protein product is CAWTLGAGRGNTIYF.